This T cell receptor beta chain was identified during a study of blood T cell repertoires in COVID-19 (dated by TCRdb to 2018 to 2020). For the wider study: Collaborator samples came from the United States, Italy and Spain and covered acute and convalescent phases of COVID-19. The prospective study material was composed of cDNA or gDNA derived from T cells, B-cell-depleted T cells, or PBMCs. The dataset comprised deeply sampled blood TCRbeta repertoires from subjects exposed to, actively infected with, or recovered from COVID-19. The repertoires were released in a freely available public database meant as a resource for research on the immune response to SARS-CoV-2. The samples were drawn from two sources: the first 160 participants of the ongoing ImmuneRACE study, and 950 to 1,500 subjects contributed by 6 global collaborators. Sample metadata almost always included a de-identified subject ID, COVID-19 status, age in years and sex. HLA class I and class II types, where available, came from metadata supplied by the sample provider rather than from assay-based typing. Study-wide conclusions, independent of this receptor: The quantity of clinical and demographic metadata differed by source and by participant and was supplied without curation.

The immunoSEQ Assay, a bias-controlled multiplex PCR, was used to amplify TCRbeta CDR3 regions from genomic DNA. In the source study's methods: Within the assay, amplification of reference gene primers was used to estimate how many nucleated cells each sample contained. To quantify the absolute abundance of each unique TCRbeta CDR3 rearrangement, sequence reads were collapsed and filtered. For each sample, productive Simpson clonality was calculated as the square root of Simpson's diversity index over productive rearrangements. In its TCRdb copy, this immuneACCESS table keeps in-frame sequences only and misses some clones. Where compared with another copy, unresolved V genes explain less than half of these, and the others have no known cause. V, J and clone size are those of that table, while D and trimming were read from the DNA. The sample table lists tens of thousands of clones, about three quarters of them with a count of one. The leading ten clones occupy 7.5% to 10% of the sample.

A word on this clone: The antigen this receptor binds is unknown. Per-nucleotide qualities are absent, and no much larger clonotype sits a single base away.

V and J are trimmed by 5 bases and 2 bases, and the gene matches miss 8 bases of the junction. The germline V gene (reference sequence) provides CDR1 LNHDA and CDR2 SQIVND. The CDR3 has 15 amino acids, counting the end cysteine and phenylalanine. The DNA shown is the 45-base CDR3, in frame from base 1. Whole blood was collected in K2EDTA tubes by collaborating institutions according to the institutions' own protocols. Collaborator samples were shipped for TCRbeta analysis as frozen whole blood, isolated PBMCs, or DNA extracted from either sample type. The sequence was collected from a human donor in a cohort sampled during active COVID-19. The sample consisted of peripheral blood. Recombination connected TRBV19 to TRBJ2-7; 8 middle bases align to TRBD1. Here is the DNA: TGTGCCAGTAGTGGGCTTGGACAGGGCCCCTACGAGCAGTACTTC. The encoded protein is CASSGLGQGPYEQYF.